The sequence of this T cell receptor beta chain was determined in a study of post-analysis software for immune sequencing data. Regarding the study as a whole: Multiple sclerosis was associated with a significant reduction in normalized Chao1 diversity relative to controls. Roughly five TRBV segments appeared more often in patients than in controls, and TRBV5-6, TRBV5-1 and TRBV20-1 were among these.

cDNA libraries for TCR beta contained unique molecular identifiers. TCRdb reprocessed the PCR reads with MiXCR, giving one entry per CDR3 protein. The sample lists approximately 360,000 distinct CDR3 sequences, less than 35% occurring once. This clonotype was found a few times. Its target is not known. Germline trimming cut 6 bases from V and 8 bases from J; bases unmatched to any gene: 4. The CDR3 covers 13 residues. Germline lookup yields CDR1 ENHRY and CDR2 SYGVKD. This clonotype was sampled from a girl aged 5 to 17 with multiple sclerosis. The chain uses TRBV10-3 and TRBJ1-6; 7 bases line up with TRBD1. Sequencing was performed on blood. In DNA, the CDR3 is TGTGCCATCAGGAGGGGGCGGGATTCACCCCTCCACTTT. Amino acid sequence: CAIRRGRDSPLHF.